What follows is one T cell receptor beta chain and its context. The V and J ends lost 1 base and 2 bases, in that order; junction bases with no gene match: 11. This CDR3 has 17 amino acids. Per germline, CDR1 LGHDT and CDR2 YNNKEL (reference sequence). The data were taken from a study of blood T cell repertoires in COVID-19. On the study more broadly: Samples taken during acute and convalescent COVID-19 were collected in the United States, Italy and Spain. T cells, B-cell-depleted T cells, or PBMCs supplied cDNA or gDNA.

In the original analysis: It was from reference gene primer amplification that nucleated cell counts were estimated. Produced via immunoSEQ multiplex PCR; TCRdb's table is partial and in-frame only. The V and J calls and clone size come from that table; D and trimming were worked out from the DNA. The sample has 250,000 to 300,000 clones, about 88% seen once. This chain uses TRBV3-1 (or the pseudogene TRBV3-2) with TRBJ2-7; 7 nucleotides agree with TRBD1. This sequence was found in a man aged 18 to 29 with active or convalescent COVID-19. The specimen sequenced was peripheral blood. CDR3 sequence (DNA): TGTGCCAGCAGCCAAGTCTCTCCGATGGGACAGCCCTACGAGCAGTACTTC. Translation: CASSQVSPMGQPYEQYF.